These 10 T cell receptor beta chains were sequenced from one sample in a study of CD8+CD57+ T cells in acquired aplastic anemia. The use of genomic DNA as template underpinned the TCR beta VDJ and CDR3 profiling. TCRdb reprocessed the reads with MiXCR, giving one entry per CDR3 protein. The repertoire consists of about 160,000 distinct CDR3 sequences, with around half occurring once and the leading ten covering roughly 30%. An expansion of CD8+CD57+ cells by flow cytometry had been shown in patients chosen for sequencing. Sample: sorted CD4+, CD8+, or CD8+CD57+ T cells (not recorded which) from PBMCs. These receptors were collected from a human donor with aplastic anemia.

This clonotype came up many times. This chain connects TRBV24-1 to TRBJ2-3, with a possible D match to TRBD2 (5 bases). The CDR3 loop spans 15 amino acids. Per the germline V gene, CDR1 is KGHDR and CDR2 is SFDVKD. V lost 5 bases and J 1 base, leaving 12 bases between the germline ends. CDR3 sequence: CATSGADFGTDTQYF. The CDR3 nucleotides are TGTGCCACCAGTGGGGCGGACTTTGGCACAGATACGCAGTATTTT.

This clonotype was seen a single time. This chain links TRBV19 with TRBJ2-3; D is possibly TRBD1 (6 bases). With 6 bases removed from V and 4 bases from J, the gap between germline ends came to 11 bases. Germline CDR1 LNHDA, CDR2 SQIVND (reference sequence). The length of the CDR3 is 13 residues. The CDR3 region is CASSDRRADTQYF. CDR3 bases: TGTGCCAGTAGCGACAGGCGGGCAGATACGCAGTATTTT.

The chain has TRBV29-1 and TRBJ2-7, with a possible D match to TRBD1 (5 bases). Trimming removed 3 bases at V and 4 bases at J, with 19 bases between. The CDR3 length is 15 residues. Germline loops: CDR1 SQVTM, CDR2 ANQGSEA. CDR3 loop: CSVEAPGALVYEQYF. The CDR3, as DNA: TGCAGCGTTGAGGCCCCTGGGGCGCTTGTTTACGAGCAGTACTTC.

The V gene is TRBV2, the J gene TRBJ1-6; D unresolved. CDR3 length: 13 residues. From germline, CDR1 is SNHLY and CDR2 FYNNEI. With 8 bases removed from V and 7 bases from J, the gap between germline ends came to 12 bases. This chain's CDR3 is CASGWESNSPLHF. CDR3 coding DNA: TGTGCCAGCGGTTGGGAGTCGAATTCACCCCTCCACTTT.

The chain uses TRBV4-2 and TRBJ2-2, with unresolved D. This CDR3 has 14 amino acids. The germline CDR1 and CDR2 sequences are LGHNA and YNFKEQ. V gave up 3 bases and J gave up 4 bases, with 9 bases separating them. The CDR3 spells CASSQEQSTGELFF. CDR3 DNA: TGTGCCAGCAGCCAGGAACAAAGCACCGGGGAGCTGTTTTTT.

This clonotype was recorded many times. The CDR3 nucleotides are TGCGCCAGCAGCCTCCACGGGACTAGTGTCAACAATGAGCAGTTCTTC. It is translated as CASSLHGTSVNNEQFF. V is TRBV5-1 and J is TRBJ2-1; 8 bases align to TRBD2. The CDR3 runs 16 residues. The germline V gene has CDR1 SGHRS and CDR2 YFSETQ. Trimming removed 4 bases from V and 5 bases from J; junction bases left unmatched: 11.

This clonotype was recorded many times. Here the CDR3 reads CASSQDSGVLTYGYTF. CDR3 sequence (DNA): TGCGCCAGCAGCCAAGATTCCGGGGTCCTCACGTATGGCTACACCTTC. The rearrangement uses TRBV4-1 and TRBJ1-2; D is uncertain. Germline-derived CDR1 and CDR2 are MGHRA and YSYEKL. The CDR3 totals 16 residues. The V end was cut by 0 bases, the J end by 5 bases, with 16 bases between.

This clonotype has at least ten counts. The chain joins TRBV13 to TRBJ2-5; 7 nucleotides align to TRBD2. Germline lookup yields CDR1 PRHDT and CDR2 FYEKMQ (reference sequence). CDR3 length equals 14 residues. V lost 5 bases to trimming and J lost 4 bases; unmatched junction nucleotides: 7. The CDR3 reads CASSIQIAGETQYF. In DNA, the CDR3 is TGTGCCAGCAGCATCCAGATAGCGGGAGAGACCCAGTACTTC.

About this clonotype: Being one base from a much bigger clone, this may be a read error. The genes are TRBV27 and TRBJ2-1, with 12 bases identical to TRBD2. The CDR3 is 16 residues long. CDR1 MNHEY and CDR2 SMNVEV come from the germline V gene (reference sequence). The CDR3 DNA reads as TGTGCCAGCAGTTCCCCTAGACTAGCGGGGGACAATGAGCAGTCCTTC. Residues: CASSSPRLAGDNEQSF.

This clonotype was seen repeatedly, ten times or more. The chain employs TRBV6-1 and TRBJ1-2; a possible D gene is TRBD1 (6 bases). The CDR3 sequence is 13 residues long. Trimming took off 6 bases at V and 4 bases at J, with 12 bases between the two ends. Germline CDR1 reads MNHNS; CDR2 reads SASEGT. The CDR3: CASSPQGTYGYTF. In DNA form, the CDR3 reads TGTGCCAGCAGCCCCCAGGGGACCTATGGCTACACCTTC.